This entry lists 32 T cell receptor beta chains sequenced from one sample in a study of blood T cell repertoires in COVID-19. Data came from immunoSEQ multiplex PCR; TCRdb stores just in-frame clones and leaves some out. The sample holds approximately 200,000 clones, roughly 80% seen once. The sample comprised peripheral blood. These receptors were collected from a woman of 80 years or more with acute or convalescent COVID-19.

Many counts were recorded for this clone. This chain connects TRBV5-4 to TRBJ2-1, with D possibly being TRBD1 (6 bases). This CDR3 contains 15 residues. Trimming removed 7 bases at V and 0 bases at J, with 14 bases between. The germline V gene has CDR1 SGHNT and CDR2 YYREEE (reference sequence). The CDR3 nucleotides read TGTGCCAGCTCTCCCGTGGACAGCTCCTACAATGAGCAGTTCTTC. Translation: CASSPVDSSYNEQFF.

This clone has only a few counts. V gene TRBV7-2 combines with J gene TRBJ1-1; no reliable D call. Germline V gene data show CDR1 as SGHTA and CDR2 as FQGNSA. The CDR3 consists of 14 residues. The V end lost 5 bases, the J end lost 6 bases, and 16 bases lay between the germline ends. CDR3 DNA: TGTGCCAGCAGCCCTAGCGCCCAGGTCTCTGAAGCTTTCTTT. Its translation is CASSPSAQVSEAFF.

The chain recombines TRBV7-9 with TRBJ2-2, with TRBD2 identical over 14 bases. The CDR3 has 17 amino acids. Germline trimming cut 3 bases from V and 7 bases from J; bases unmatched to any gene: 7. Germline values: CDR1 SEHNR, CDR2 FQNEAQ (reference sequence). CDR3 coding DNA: TGTGCCAGCAGCTTGAGACTAGCGGGAGGGCCGGTCGGGGAGCTGTTTTTT. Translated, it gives CASSLRLAGGPVGELFF.

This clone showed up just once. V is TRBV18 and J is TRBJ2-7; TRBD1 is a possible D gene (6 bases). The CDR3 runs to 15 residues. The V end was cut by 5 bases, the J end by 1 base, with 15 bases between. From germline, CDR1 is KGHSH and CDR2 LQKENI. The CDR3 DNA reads TGTGCCAGCTCATCAGGACAGAGTCCGTCCTACGAGCAGTACTTC. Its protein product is CASSSGQSPSYEQYF.

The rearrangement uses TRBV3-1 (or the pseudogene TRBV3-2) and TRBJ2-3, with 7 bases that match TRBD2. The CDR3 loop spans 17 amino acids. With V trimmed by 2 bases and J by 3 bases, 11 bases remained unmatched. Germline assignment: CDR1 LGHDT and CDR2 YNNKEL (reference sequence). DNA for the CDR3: TGTGCCAGCAGCCAACCCCTCGGGGGAGGGCCTACAGATACGCAGTATTTT. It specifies CASSQPLGGGPTDTQYF.

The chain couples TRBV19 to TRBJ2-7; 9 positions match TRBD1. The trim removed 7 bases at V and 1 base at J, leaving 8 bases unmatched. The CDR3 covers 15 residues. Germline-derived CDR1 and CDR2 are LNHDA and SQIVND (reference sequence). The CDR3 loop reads CASTPSGTGSYEQYF. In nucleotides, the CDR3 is TGTGCCAGTACCCCCTCGGGGACAGGGTCCTACGAGCAGTACTTC. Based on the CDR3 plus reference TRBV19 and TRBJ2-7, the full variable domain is DGGITQSPKYLFRKEGQNVTLSCEQNLNHDAMYWYRQDPGQGLRLIYYSQIVNDFQKGDIAEGYSVSREKKESFPLTVTSAQKNPTAFYLCASTPSGTGSYEQYFGPGTRLTVT.

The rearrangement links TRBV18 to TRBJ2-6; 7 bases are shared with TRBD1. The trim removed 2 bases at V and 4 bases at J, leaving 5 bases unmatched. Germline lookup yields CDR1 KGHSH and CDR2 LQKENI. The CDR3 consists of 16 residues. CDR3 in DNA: TGTGCCAGCTCACCAGGTACAGGGGTCGGGGCCAACGTCCTGACTTTC. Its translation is CASSPGTGVGANVLTF.

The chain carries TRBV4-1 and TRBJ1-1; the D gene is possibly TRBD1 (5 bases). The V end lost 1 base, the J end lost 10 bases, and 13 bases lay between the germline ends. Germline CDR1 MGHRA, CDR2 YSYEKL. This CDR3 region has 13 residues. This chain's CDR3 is CASSQVEGWVAFF. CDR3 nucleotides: TGCGCCAGCAGCCAAGTGGAGGGGTGGGTAGCTTTCTTT.

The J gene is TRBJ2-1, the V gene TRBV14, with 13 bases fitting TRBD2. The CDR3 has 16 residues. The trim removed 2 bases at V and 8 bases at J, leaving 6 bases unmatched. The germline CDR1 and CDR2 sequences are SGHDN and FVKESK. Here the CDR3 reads CASSQPLAGGPDEQFF. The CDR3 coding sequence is TGTGCCAGCAGCCAACCACTAGCGGGAGGGCCTGATGAGCAGTTCTTC. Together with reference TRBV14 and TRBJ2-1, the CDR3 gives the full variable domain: EAGVTQFPSHSVIEKGQTVTLRCDPISGHDNLYWYRRVMGKEIKFLLHFVKESKQDESGMPNNRFLAERTGGTYSTLKVQPAELEDSGVYFCASSQPLAGGPDEQFFGPGTRLTVL.

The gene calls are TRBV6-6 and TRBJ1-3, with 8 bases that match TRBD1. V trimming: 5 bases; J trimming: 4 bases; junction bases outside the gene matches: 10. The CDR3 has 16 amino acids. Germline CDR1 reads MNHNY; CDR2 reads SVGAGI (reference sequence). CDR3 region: CASSNPGQEGGNTIYF. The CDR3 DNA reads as TGTGCCAGCAGTAACCCGGGACAGGAAGGGGGAAACACCATATATTTT.

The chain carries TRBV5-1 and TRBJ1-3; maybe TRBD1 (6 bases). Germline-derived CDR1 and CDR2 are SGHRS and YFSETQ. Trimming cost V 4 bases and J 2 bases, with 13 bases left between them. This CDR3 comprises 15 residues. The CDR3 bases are TGCGCCAGCAGCGATTTACAGGGCGCTGGAAACACCATATATTTT. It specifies CASSDLQGAGNTIYF.

CDR3 in DNA: TGTGCCAGCAGTTACTCGAGGGCGGGCTATGGCTACACCTTC. It translates to CASSYSRAGYGYTF. V usage is TRBV6-5 and J usage is TRBJ1-2, with D hard to call. This CDR3 contains 14 residues. Trimming took 0 bases from V and 4 from J, leaving 9 bases between them. The germline CDR1 and CDR2 sequences are MNHEY and SVGAGI.

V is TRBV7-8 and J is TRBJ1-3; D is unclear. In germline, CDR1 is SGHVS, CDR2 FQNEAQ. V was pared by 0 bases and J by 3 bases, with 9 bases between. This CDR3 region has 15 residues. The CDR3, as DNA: TGTGCCAGCAGCTTAGCGTCAGCAGGTGGAAACACCATATATTTT. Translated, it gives CASSLASAGGNTIYF.

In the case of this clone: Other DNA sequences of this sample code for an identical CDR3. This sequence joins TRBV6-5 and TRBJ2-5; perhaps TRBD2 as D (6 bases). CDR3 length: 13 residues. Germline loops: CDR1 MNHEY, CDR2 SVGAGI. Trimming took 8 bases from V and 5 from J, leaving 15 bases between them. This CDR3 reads CASSRGGGETQYF. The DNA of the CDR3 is TGTGCCAGCTCACGGGGAGGAGGGGAGACCCAGTACTTC.

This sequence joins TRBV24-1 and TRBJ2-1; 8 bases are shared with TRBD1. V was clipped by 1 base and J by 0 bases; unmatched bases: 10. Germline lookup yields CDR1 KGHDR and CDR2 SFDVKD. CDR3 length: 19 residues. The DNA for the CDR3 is TGTGCCACCAGTGATTTATCCGGACAGGGTAGCAACTCCTACAATGAGCAGTTCTTC. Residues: CATSDLSGQGSNSYNEQFF.

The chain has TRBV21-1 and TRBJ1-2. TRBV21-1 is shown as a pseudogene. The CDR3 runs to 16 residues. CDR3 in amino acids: CASSTRAGPRNYGYTF. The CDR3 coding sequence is TGTGCCAGCAGCACCCGCGCGGGGCCCAGGAACTATGGCTACACCTTC.

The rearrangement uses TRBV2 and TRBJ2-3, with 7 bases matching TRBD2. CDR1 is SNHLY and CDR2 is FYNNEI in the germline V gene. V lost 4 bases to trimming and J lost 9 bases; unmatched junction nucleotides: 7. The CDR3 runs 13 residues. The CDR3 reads CASSVSGVVTQYF. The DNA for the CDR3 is TGTGCCAGCAGTGTCAGCGGGGTCGTCACGCAGTATTTT.

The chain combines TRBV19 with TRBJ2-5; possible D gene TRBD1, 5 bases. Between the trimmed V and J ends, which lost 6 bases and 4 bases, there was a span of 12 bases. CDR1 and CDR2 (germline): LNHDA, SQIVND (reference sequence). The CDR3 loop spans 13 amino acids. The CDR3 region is CASRMAGRETQYF. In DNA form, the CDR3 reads TGTGCCAGTAGAATGGCAGGGCGAGAGACCCAGTACTTC.

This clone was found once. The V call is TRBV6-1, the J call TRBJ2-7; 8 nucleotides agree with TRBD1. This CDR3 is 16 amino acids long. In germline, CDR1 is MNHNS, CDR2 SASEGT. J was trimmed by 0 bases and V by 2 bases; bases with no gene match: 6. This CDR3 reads CASSETLGQGSYEQYF. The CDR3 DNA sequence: TGTGCCAGCAGTGAAACATTAGGACAGGGCTCCTACGAGCAGTACTTC.

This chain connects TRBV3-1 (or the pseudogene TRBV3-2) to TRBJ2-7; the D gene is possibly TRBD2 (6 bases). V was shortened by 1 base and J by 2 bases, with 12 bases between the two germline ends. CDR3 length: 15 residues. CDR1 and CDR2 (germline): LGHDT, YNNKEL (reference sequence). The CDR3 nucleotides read TGTGCCAGCAGCCAAGGCCCGGGAGAGGCCTACGAGCAGTACTTC. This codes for CASSQGPGEAYEQYF.

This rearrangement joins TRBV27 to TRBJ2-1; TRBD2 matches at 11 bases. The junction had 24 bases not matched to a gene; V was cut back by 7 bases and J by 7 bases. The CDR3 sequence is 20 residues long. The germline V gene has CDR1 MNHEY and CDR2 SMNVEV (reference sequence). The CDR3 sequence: CASNKHTSGRRMGIWNEQFF. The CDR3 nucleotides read TGTGCCAGCAACAAACACACTAGCGGGAGAAGGATGGGGATTTGGAATGAGCAGTTCTTC.

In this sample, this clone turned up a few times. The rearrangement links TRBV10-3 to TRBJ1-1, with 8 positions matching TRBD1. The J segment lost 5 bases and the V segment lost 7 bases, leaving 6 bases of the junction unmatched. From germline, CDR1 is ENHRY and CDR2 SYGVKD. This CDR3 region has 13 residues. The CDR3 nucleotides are TGTGCCATCACACAGGGGGAGGTTACTGAAGCTTTCTTT. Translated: CAITQGEVTEAFF.

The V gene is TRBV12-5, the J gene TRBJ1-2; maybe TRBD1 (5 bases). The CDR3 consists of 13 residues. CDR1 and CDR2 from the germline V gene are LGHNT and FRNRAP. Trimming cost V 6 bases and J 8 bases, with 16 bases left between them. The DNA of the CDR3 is TGTGCTAGTGGCCTAGGGACTGCGTTGGGCTACACCTTC. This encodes CASGLGTALGYTF.

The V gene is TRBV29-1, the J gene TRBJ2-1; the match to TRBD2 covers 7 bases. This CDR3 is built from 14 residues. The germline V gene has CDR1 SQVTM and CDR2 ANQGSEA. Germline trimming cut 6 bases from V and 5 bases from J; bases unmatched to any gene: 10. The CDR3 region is CSVGPRTSDNEQFF. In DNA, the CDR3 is TGCAGCGTGGGTCCCCGGACTAGTGACAATGAGCAGTTCTTC.

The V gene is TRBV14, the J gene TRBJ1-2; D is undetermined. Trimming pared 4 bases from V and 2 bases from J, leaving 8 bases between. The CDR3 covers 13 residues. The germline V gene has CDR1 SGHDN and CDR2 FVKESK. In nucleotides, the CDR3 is TGTGCCAGCAGCCCGGCGGGAAACTATGGCTACACCTTC. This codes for CASSPAGNYGYTF.

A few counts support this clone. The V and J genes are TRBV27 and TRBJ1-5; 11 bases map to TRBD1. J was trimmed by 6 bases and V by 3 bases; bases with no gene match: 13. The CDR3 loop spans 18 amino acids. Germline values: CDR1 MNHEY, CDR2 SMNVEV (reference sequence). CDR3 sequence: CASSFNPGQGALPQPQHF. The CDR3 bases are TGTGCCAGCAGTTTCAACCCTGGACAGGGGGCTTTACCTCAGCCCCAGCATTTT.

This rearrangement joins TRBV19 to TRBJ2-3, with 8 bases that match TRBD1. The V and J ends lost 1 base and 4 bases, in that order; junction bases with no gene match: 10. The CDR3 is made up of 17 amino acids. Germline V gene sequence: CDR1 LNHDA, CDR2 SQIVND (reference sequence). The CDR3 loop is CASSIGRTGRGADTQYF. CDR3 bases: TGTGCCAGTAGTATAGGGAGGACAGGGCGAGGGGCAGATACGCAGTATTTT.

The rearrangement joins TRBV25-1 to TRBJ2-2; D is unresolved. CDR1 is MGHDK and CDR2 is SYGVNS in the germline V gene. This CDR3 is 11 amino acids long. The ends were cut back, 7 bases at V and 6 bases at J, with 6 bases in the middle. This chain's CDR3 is CASTRSGELFF. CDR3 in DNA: TGTGCCAGCACGCGGTCCGGGGAGCTGTTTTTT.

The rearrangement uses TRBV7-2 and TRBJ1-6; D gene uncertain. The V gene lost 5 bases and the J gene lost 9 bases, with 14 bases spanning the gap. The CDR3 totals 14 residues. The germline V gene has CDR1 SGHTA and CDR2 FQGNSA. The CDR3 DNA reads TGTGCCAGCAGCCAAGCGGGTAGTGTTTCACCCCTCCACTTT. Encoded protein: CASSQAGSVSPLHF.

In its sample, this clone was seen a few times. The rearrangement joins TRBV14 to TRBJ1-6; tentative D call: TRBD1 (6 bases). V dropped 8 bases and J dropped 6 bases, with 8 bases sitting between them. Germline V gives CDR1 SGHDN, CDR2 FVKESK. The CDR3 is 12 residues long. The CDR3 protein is CASGQLNSPLHF. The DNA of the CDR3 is TGTGCCAGCGGACAGCTTAATTCACCCCTCCACTTT.

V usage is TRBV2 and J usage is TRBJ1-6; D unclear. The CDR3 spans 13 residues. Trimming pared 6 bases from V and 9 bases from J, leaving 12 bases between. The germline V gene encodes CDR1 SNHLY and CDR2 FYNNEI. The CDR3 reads CASRRDRGSPLHF. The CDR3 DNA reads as TGTGCCAGCAGGCGGGATCGGGGTTCACCCCTCCACTTT.

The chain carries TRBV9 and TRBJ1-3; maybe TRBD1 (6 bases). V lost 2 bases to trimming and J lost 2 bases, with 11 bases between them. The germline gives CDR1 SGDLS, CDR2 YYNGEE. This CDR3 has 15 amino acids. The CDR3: CASSVTPGAGNTIYF. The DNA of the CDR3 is TGTGCCAGCAGCGTGACCCCAGGGGCTGGAAACACCATATATTTT.